This T cell receptor (beta chain) was found in a study of blood T cell repertoires in COVID-19. Study background: Spain, Italy and the United States supplied samples that represented acute and convalescent COVID-19. PBMCs, B-cell-depleted T cells, or T cells provided the cDNA or gDNA that made up the material.

In the authors' methods: Amplification of reference gene primers was used by the study to estimate nucleated cell counts. Method: immunoSEQ multiplex PCR; TCRdb's copy keeps in-frame clones and lacks some. V, J and clone size reflect that table, while D and trimming were determined from the DNA. Found here are some 70,000 clones, approximately 86% of them singletons; the top ten hold over 1.3%. V shed 1 base, J shed 1 base, and the junction held 10 bases outside the gene matches. The CDR3 has 18 residues. From germline, CDR1 is LGHDT and CDR2 YNNKEL (reference sequence). The clonotype comes from a woman in her sixties or seventies with acute or convalescent COVID-19. This rearrangement joins TRBV3-1 (or the pseudogene TRBV3-2) to TRBJ2-1, with 7 positions matching TRBD1. Material: peripheral blood. The CDR3 here is CASSQAQLRQGSYNEQFF. DNA of the CDR3: TGTGCCAGCAGCCAAGCCCAACTCCGACAGGGTTCCTACAATGAGCAGTTCTTC.